One sample yielded the 5 T cell receptor beta chains listed below, sequenced in a study of control samples from healthy donors and cancer patients. Assay used: immunoSEQ multiplex PCR; TCRdb lists only in-frame clones, some missing. The sample lists about 140,000 clones, 80% to 90% occurring once. Sequences were obtained from blood. Receptors originate from a woman aged 30 to 39 in good health.

V and J are TRBV12-3 or TRBV12-4 and TRBJ2-7, with D maybe TRBD1 (5 bases). The CDR3 runs 13 residues. V was shortened by 2 bases and J by 6 bases, with 11 bases between the two germline ends. The CDR3 is CASSLQGRSEQYF. CDR3 DNA: TGTGCCAGCAGTTTACAGGGTAGGAGCGAGCAGTACTTC.

The rearrangement joins TRBV5-8 to TRBJ2-3; D remains unclear. V was clipped by 5 bases and J by 2 bases, with 3 bases between them. The germline gives CDR1 SGHTS, CDR2 YDEGEE. CDR3 size: 11 residues. The CDR3 loop reads CASSYTDTQYF. The CDR3 coding sequence is TGTGCCAGCAGTTACACAGATACGCAGTATTTT.

The chain carries TRBV11-2 and TRBJ1-3; perhaps TRBD1 as D (5 bases). The V end lost 5 bases, the J end lost 7 bases, and 18 bases lay between the germline ends. Germline CDR1 is SGHAT and CDR2 is FQNNGV. The CDR3 contains 15 residues. The CDR3 reads CASSHTSGDGNTIYF. The CDR3 coding sequence is TGTGCCAGCAGCCACACCTCGGGGGACGGGAACACCATATATTTT.

The J gene is TRBJ2-3, the V gene TRBV29-1; possibly TRBD2 for D (5 bases). V was shortened by 7 bases and J by 2 bases, with 28 bases between the two germline ends. The germline V gene encodes CDR1 SQVTM and CDR2 ANQGSEA. The CDR3 sequence is 18 residues long. DNA for the CDR3: TGCAGCGCTCGATATATGATCTGGGAGCCTGAAAACACAGATACGCAGTATTTT. Protein: CSARYMIWEPENTDTQYF.

This chain connects TRBV3-1 (or the pseudogene TRBV3-2) to TRBJ1-2; a possible D gene is TRBD1 (5 bases). This CDR3 has 14 residues. Germline assignment: CDR1 LGHDT and CDR2 YNNKEL (reference sequence). Trimming shortened V by 0 bases and J by 4 bases, and 9 bases separated the two germline ends. CDR3 in DNA: TGTGCCAGCAGCCAAGATTTCGGGGGCTATGGCTACACCTTC. Protein product: CASSQDFGGYGYTF.